Presented here are 23 T cell receptor beta chains from one specimen sequenced in a study of shared clonotypes between healthy human individuals. Naivety among CD8 cells was defined by CD45RO negativity and positive CCR7 selection, thereby excluding terminally differentiated effector memory CD45RA+ cells. Generated by immunoSEQ multiplex PCR, the TCRdb table keeps only in-frame clones and is missing some. This table has under 850,000 clones, over 90% appearing once. The sequenced sample consisted of naive CD8+ T cells sorted from blood. These receptors were obtained from a man aged 30 to 39 in good health.

The rearrangement joins TRBV2 to TRBJ2-2; the D is unclear. This CDR3 has 13 residues. Germline V gene sequence: CDR1 SNHLY, CDR2 FYNNEI. Trimming shortened V by 6 bases and J by 1 base, and 6 bases separated the two germline ends. The CDR3 DNA is TGTGCCAGCAGCCTCAAGAACACCGGGGAGCTGTTTTTT. This gives the protein CASSLKNTGELFF.

V and J are TRBV7-2 and TRBJ2-1; D not certain. Trimming took 6 bases from V and 0 from J, leaving 15 bases between them. Germline CDR1 reads SGHTA; CDR2 reads FQGNSA. The CDR3 has 16 amino acids. In DNA form, the CDR3 reads TGTGCCAGCAGACGCGGTTTTGCGCGCTCCTACAATGAGCAGTTCTTC. This translates into CASRRGFARSYNEQFF.

The V call is TRBV27, the J call TRBJ1-5, with 7 positions matching TRBD1. Looked up from germline, CDR1 is MNHEY and CDR2 is SMNVEV (reference sequence). The V and J ends lost 5 bases and 7 bases, in that order; junction bases with no gene match: 8. The CDR3 contains 14 residues. The CDR3 coding sequence is TGTGCCAGCAGTCACACAGGGGTTCGGCAGCCCCAGCATTTT. Translating it yields CASSHTGVRQPQHF.

The chain couples TRBV2 to TRBJ2-7; no firm D call. The CDR3 consists of 12 residues. Per germline, CDR1 SNHLY and CDR2 FYNNEI. V lost 4 bases to trimming and J lost 5 bases, with 9 bases between them. The chain's CDR3 is CASSGGVHEQYF. DNA of the CDR3: TGTGCCAGCAGTGGGGGTGTTCACGAGCAGTACTTC.

The V call is TRBV5-1, the J call TRBJ1-4; D call uncertain. Germline CDR1 reads SGHRS; CDR2 reads YFSETQ. The CDR3 contains 13 residues. The V gene lost 0 bases and the J gene lost 7 bases, with 7 bases spanning the gap. The CDR3 DNA follows: TGCGCCAGCAGCTTGGGGTCAGGTGAAAAACTGTTTTTT. The encoded protein is CASSLGSGEKLFF.

The chain combines TRBV7-9 with TRBJ2-1; 9 bases match TRBD2. The CDR3 covers 16 residues. Losses at the gene ends were 1 base for V and 9 bases for J; bases not matched to a gene: 10. The V gene's germline CDR1 is SEHNR and CDR2 FQNEAQ (reference sequence). The CDR3 nucleotides are TGTGCCAGCAGCTTAGTAGGGACTAGCCCGGAGATTGAGCAGTTCTTC. This codes for CASSLVGTSPEIEQFF.

The chain couples TRBV27 to TRBJ1-2, with 7 bases matching TRBD1. CDR1 is MNHEY and CDR2 is SMNVEV in the germline V gene (reference sequence). J lost 8 bases, V lost 2 bases, and 5 bases had no gene match. There are 13 residues in the CDR3. This CDR3 reads CASSLVQGTGYTF. CDR3 bases: TGTGCCAGCAGTTTAGTACAGGGGACGGGCTACACCTTC.

CDR3 coding DNA: TGTGCCAGCAGCTCCGGGGGGTCCGAGCAGTACTTC. Translating it yields CASSSGGSEQYF. The rearrangement links TRBV11-2 to TRBJ2-7, with 7 positions matching TRBD2. The V and J ends lost 4 bases and 6 bases, in that order; junction bases with no gene match: 3. The CDR3 sequence is 12 residues long. Germline V gene data show CDR1 as SGHAT and CDR2 as FQNNGV.

Remarks on this clone: In the same sample, other DNA sequences code for this CDR3. V gene TRBV9 combines with J gene TRBJ2-2; D not certain. CDR3 length: 12 amino acids. Germline V lookup: CDR1 SGDLS, CDR2 YYNGEE. V lost 2 bases, J lost 5 bases, and 4 bases lay in between. The CDR3 DNA follows: TGTGCCAGCAGCGTCCAGACCGGGGAGCTGTTTTTT. It encodes CASSVQTGELFF. The full variable domain, completed using reference TRBV9 and TRBJ2-2, is DSGVTQTPKHLITATGQRVTLRCSPRSGDLSVYWYQQSLDQGLQFLIQYYNGEERAKGNILERFSAQQFPDLHSELNLSSLELGDSALYFCASSVQTGELFFGEGSRLTVL.

This chain links TRBV29-1 with TRBJ1-2; the match to TRBD1 covers 7 bases. V shed 3 bases and J 8 bases; nucleotides not matched to a gene: 6. Germline CDR1 and CDR2: SQVTM and ANQGSEA. The CDR3 has 12 amino acids. This CDR3 reads CSVESETGGYTF. DNA for the CDR3: TGCAGCGTTGAGAGCGAGACAGGGGGCTACACCTTC.

The chain joins TRBV4-1 to TRBJ2-5, with D possibly matching TRBD2 (6 bases). CDR1 and CDR2 (germline): MGHRA, YSYEKL. V was cut by 1 base and J by 5 bases, with 11 bases left in between. This CDR3 contains 14 residues. The CDR3 sequence: CASSQAGRRETQYF. The CDR3 nucleotides read TGCGCCAGCAGCCAAGCGGGGAGGAGGGAGACCCAGTACTTC.

The rearrangement links TRBV2 to TRBJ2-7; tentative D call: TRBD1 (5 bases). V gave up 6 bases and J gave up 2 bases, with 17 bases separating them. Germline loops: CDR1 SNHLY, CDR2 FYNNEI. CDR3 length equals 15 residues. For the CDR3, the DNA is TGTGCCAGCAGCGAGTCGGCAGGGTGGGCCTACGAGCAGTACTTC. Translating gives CASSESAGWAYEQYF.

The V call is TRBV27, the J call TRBJ2-7; the D gene is possibly TRBD1 (6 bases). With 2 bases removed from V and 2 bases from J, the gap between germline ends came to 13 bases. CDR3 length: 15 amino acids. Germline values: CDR1 MNHEY, CDR2 SMNVEV (reference sequence). The CDR3 bases are TGTGCCAGCAGTTTAGCTCGGACAGTGCCCTACGAGCAGTACTTC. Protein sequence: CASSLARTVPYEQYF.

The gene calls are TRBV25-1 and TRBJ2-6; D not resolved. Trimming removed 6 bases at V and 6 bases at J, with 15 bases between. Germline CDR1 MGHDK, CDR2 SYGVNS. The CDR3 is made up of 15 amino acids. CDR3 sequence (DNA): TGTGCCAGCAGGGATCGATGGGCCGAGGCCAACGTCCTGACTTTC. It specifies CASRDRWAEANVLTF.

The gene calls are TRBV9 and TRBJ2-2, with a tentative D call TRBD1 (5 bases). The V end was cut by 2 bases, the J end by 5 bases, with 10 bases between. Germline V gives CDR1 SGDLS, CDR2 YYNGEE. The CDR3 loop spans 14 amino acids. The CDR3 bases are TGTGCCAGCAGCGTTTTCCGACAGACCGGGGAGCTGTTTTTT. Its protein product is CASSVFRQTGELFF.

V gene TRBV6-1 combines with J gene TRBJ2-2; TRBD1 aligns across 9 bases. From germline, CDR1 is MNHNS and CDR2 SASEGT. This CDR3 is built from 14 residues. V was pared by 8 bases and J by 3 bases, with 4 bases of the junction left unmatched. The CDR3 reads CASRTGDDTGELFF. The CDR3 DNA follows: TGTGCCAGCCGGACAGGGGACGACACCGGGGAGCTGTTTTTT.

V usage is TRBV11-2 and J usage is TRBJ1-1, with TRBD1 as a possible D gene (6 bases). This CDR3 region has 14 residues. Germline values: CDR1 SGHAT, CDR2 FQNNGV. Trimming cost V 3 bases and J 0 bases, with 8 bases left between them. CDR3 sequence (DNA): TGTGCCAGCAGCTTTACAGGGCTGAACACTGAAGCTTTCTTT. This codes for CASSFTGLNTEAFF.

The chain joins TRBV2 to TRBJ2-3; no definite D call. The CDR3 is made up of 16 amino acids. Germline values: CDR1 SNHLY, CDR2 FYNNEI. With 0 bases removed from V and 0 bases from J, the gap between germline ends came to 10 bases. CDR3 loop: CASSEATQSSTDTQYF. The CDR3 coding sequence is TGTGCCAGCAGTGAAGCCACTCAATCTAGCACAGATACGCAGTATTTT. The whole variable domain, filled in from reference TRBV2 and TRBJ2-3, reads EPEVTQTPSHQVTQMGQEVILRCVPISNHLYFYWYRQILGQKVEFLVSFYNNEISEKSEIFDDQFSVERPDGSNFTLKIRSTKLEDSAMYFCASSEATQSSTDTQYFGPGTRLTVL.

The CDR3 bases are TGTGCCAGCAGTAGTAGGTCCCAGTACTTC. Encoded protein: CASSSRSQYF. The chain links TRBV28 to TRBJ2-5; no firm D call. The germline V gene has CDR1 MDHEN and CDR2 SYDVKM. CDR3 length equals 10 residues. Trimming stripped 5 bases from V and 9 bases from J, with 7 bases between.

The table lists this clone with a count of one. This chain links TRBV6-5 with TRBJ1-2, with 8 bases matching TRBD1. This CDR3 comprises 15 residues. V lost 4 bases and J lost 0; bases outside the gene matches: 4. The germline CDR1 and CDR2 sequences are MNHEY and SVGAGI. CDR3: CASSSRTGSNYGYTF. The DNA for the CDR3 is TGTGCCAGCAGTTCCCGGACAGGGTCTAACTATGGCTACACCTTC.

The chain uses TRBV11-2 and TRBJ2-7; the D gene could be TRBD1 or TRBD2 (5 bases each). From germline, CDR1 is SGHAT and CDR2 FQNNGV. V was clipped by 3 bases and J by 2 bases, with 11 bases between them. CDR3 length: 14 amino acids. This CDR3 reads CASSFGGATYEQYF. CDR3 nucleotides: TGTGCCAGCAGCTTTGGGGGAGCCACCTACGAGCAGTACTTC.

The CDR3 sequence: CASSKFRGGVETQYF. DNA of the CDR3: TGTGCCAGCAGCAAGTTTCGAGGGGGTGTGGAGACCCAGTACTTC. The chain employs TRBV6-4 and TRBJ2-5; TRBD1 might be the D (6 bases). Germline values: CDR1 MRHNA, CDR2 SNTAGT. V dropped 6 bases and J dropped 5 bases, with 19 bases sitting between them. The CDR3 covers 15 residues.

This clone was recorded only once. The chain uses TRBV27 and TRBJ2-5; 10 bases line up with TRBD1. This CDR3 has 17 residues. Losses at the gene ends were 5 bases for V and 3 bases for J; bases not matched to a gene: 12. Germline-derived CDR1 and CDR2 are MNHEY and SMNVEV (reference sequence). CDR3 loop: CASSPLASTGGKETQYF. CDR3 DNA: TGTGCCAGCAGTCCCCTAGCCTCGACAGGGGGCAAAGAGACCCAGTACTTC.